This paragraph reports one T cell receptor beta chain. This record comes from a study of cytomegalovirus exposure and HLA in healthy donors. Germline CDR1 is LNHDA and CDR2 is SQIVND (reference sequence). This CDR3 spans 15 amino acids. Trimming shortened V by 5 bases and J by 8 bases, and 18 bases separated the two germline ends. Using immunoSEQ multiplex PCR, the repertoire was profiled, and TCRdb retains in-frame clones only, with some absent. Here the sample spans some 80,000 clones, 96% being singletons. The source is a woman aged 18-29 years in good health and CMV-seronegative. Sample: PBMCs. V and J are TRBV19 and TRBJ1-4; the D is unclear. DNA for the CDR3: TGTGCCAGTAGTCCCTTGTCCCAGGATGAGGAAAAACTGTTTTTT. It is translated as CASSPLSQDEEKLFF. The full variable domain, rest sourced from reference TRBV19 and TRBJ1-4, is DGGITQSPKYLFRKEGQNVTLSCEQNLNHDAMYWYRQDPGQGLRLIYYSQIVNDFQKGDIAEGYSVSREKKESFPLTVTSAQKNPTAFYLCASSPLSQDEEKLFFGSGTQLSVL.